A selection of T cell receptor beta chains follows, all from one sample in a study of shared clonotypes between healthy human individuals. Sequencing used immunoSEQ multiplex PCR; TCRdb keeps in-frame clones, though not all of them. This sample yields roughly 2.2 million clones, of which more than 80% are seen a single time; about 0.37% belongs to the top ten. The sample consisted of naive CD4+ T cells from PBMCs. These receptors all stem from a man aged 18 to 35 in good health. Some clones in this sample may be carry-over from other donors' samples. The CDR3 runs from the conserved cysteine through the conserved F or W. A D gene is named only where the DNA matches it firmly. Size tells how often a clone was seen (once, few, many) or the class of an expanded clone, and some rows leave it out.

CASSLLGTGAFGYTF,TGTGCCAGCAGCTTGTTGGGGACAGGGGCTTTCGGCTACACCTTC,TRBD1,NA,TRBV5-8,TRBJ1-2
CASSEYRGNEKLFF,TGTGCCAGCAGTGAATATCGGGGGAACGAAAAACTGTTTTTT,NA,NA,TRBV25-1,TRBJ1-4
CASSGLAGGPSYNEQFF,TGTGCCAGCAGCGGTCTAGCGGGAGGCCCCTCCTACAATGAGCAGTTCTTC,TRBD2,NA,TRBV27,TRBJ2-1
CASSLVASTHEQFF,TGCGCCAGCAGCTTGGTGGCTAGTACACATGAGCAGTTCTTC,NA,NA,TRBV5-1,TRBJ2-1
CASSVLQGASGNTIYF,TGTGCCAGCAGCGTACTACAGGGGGCTTCTGGAAACACCATATATTTT,TRBD1,NA,TRBV9,TRBJ1-3
CASSWMIDNSNEQYF,TGCGCCAGCAGCTGGATGATCGACAACTCCAACGAGCAGTACTTC,NA,NA,TRBV5-1,TRBJ2-7
CASSLGAHRGGELFF,TGTGCCAGCAGCTTAGGTGCCCACCGTGGCGGGGAGCTGTTTTTT,NA,NA,TRBV11-2,TRBJ2-2
CASSPGRAGTPYGYTF,TGTGCCAGCAGTCCGGGGAGGGCAGGGACTCCCTATGGCTACACCTTC,NA,few,TRBV2,TRBJ1-2
CASSSPGLAGGEQFF,TGTGCCAGCAGCTCACCGGGACTAGCGGGAGGTGAGCAGTTCTTC,TRBD2,NA,TRBV5-5,TRBJ2-1
CASSRGADFTDTQYF,TGCGCCAGCAGCCGCGGGGCGGACTTCACAGATACGCAGTATTTT,NA,NA,TRBV4-1,TRBJ2-3
CASSLYAGEGYEQYF,TGCGCCAGCAGCTTGTACGCGGGAGAGGGTTACGAGCAGTACTTC,TRBD2,NA,TRBV5-1,TRBJ2-7
CASLAGAVSYNEQFF,TGTGCCAGCCTAGCGGGTGCTGTCTCCTACAATGAGCAGTTCTTC,TRBD2,NA,TRBV7-3,TRBJ2-1
CASRRSGPYLANEKLFF,TGTGCCAGCAGGCGTTCGGGGCCCTACCTAGCTAATGAAAAACTGTTTTTT,NA,NA,TRBV28,TRBJ1-4
CASREDGSYTF,TGCGCCAGCCGAGAAGACGGGAGCTACACCTTC,NA,NA,TRBV5-1,TRBJ1-2
CASRGSGETQYF,TGTGCCAGCAGGGGATCCGGGGAGACCCAGTACTTC,NA,NA,TRBV5-8,TRBJ2-5
CASSSRTFGTDTQYF,TGTGCCAGCAGTTCTCGGACCTTCGGCACAGATACGCAGTATTTT,NA,NA,TRBV27,TRBJ2-3
CASTRLVAGGLHEQYF,TGTGCCAGCACCCGGCTGGTGGCGGGAGGGCTCCACGAGCAGTACTTC,TRBD2,NA,TRBV28,TRBJ2-7
CASSQQPPGLPYNEQFF,TGTGCCAGCAGCCAACAACCGCCGGGGCTACCCTACAATGAGCAGTTCTTC,NA,NA,TRBV14,TRBJ2-1
CASSPGLAGFNEQFF,TGTGCCAGCAGTCCGGGACTAGCGGGCTTTAATGAGCAGTTCTTC,TRBD2,NA,TRBV6-5,TRBJ2-1
CASSRSGSYEQYF,TGTGCCAGCAGCCGAAGCGGGAGCTACGAGCAGTACTTC,TRBD2,NA,TRBV5-5,TRBJ2-7
CASTIGTALNEAFF,TGTGCCAGCACCATAGGGACGGCCCTTAATGAAGCTTTCTTT,NA,NA,TRBV28,TRBJ1-1
CASSPGPRFYEQHF,TGTGCCAGCAGCCCGGGACCCCGATTCTACGAGCAGCACTTC,NA,NA,TRBV25-1,TRBJ2-7
CASSKPGGASGDEKLFF,TGTGCCAGCAGCAAACCAGGGGGCGCGAGTGGGGACGAAAAACTGTTTTTT,TRBD1,NA,TRBV5-5,TRBJ1-4
CASSLGGGPPYNEQFF,TGTGCCAGCAGCTTAGGGGGCGGGCCCCCCTACAATGAGCAGTTCTTC,NA,NA,TRBV7-9,TRBJ2-1
CASSTDAGGYNEQFF,TGTGCCAGCAGCACCGACGCGGGAGGCTACAATGAGCAGTTCTTC,TRBD2,once,TRBV7-2,TRBJ2-1
CASSYSGGDQPQHF,TGTGCCAGCAGTTACTCGGGGGGGGATCAGCCCCAGCATTTT,NA,NA,TRBV6-6,TRBJ1-5
CASSQDHMRLAGGPSTDTQYF,TGCGCCAGCAGCCAAGATCATATGCGGCTAGCGGGAGGGCCAAGCACAGATACGCAGTATTTT,TRBD2,NA,TRBV4-1,TRBJ2-3
CASRRRTSGTHLFPRSMGAQYF,TGTGCCAGCAGGCGTCGGACTAGCGGGACACACCTTTTTCCCAGAAGCATGGGGGCGCAGTATTTT,TRBD2,NA,TRBV27,TRBJ2-3
CASSSGGLVTFF,TGTGCCAGCAGTTCGGGAGGGTTGGTAACTTTCTTT,NA,NA,TRBV6-5,TRBJ1-1